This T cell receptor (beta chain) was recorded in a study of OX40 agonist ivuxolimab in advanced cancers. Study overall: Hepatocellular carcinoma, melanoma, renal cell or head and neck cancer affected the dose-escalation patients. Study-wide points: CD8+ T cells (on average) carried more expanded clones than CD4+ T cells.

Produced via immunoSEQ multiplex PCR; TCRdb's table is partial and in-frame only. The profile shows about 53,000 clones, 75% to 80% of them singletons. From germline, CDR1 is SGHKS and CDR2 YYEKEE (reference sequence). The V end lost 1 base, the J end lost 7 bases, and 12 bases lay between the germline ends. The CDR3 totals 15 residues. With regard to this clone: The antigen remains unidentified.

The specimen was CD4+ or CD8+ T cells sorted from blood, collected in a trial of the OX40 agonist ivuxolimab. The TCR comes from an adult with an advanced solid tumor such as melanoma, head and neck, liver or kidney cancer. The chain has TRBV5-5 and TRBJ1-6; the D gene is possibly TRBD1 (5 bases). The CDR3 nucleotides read TGTGCCAGCAGCTTGTATCAGGGCGTGAATTCACCCCTCCACTTT. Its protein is CASSLYQGVNSPLHF.